This T cell receptor beta chain originates from a study of cytomegalovirus exposure and HLA in healthy donors. From germline, CDR1 is ENHRY and CDR2 SYGVKD. The trim removed 10 bases at V and 0 bases at J, leaving 5 bases unmatched. The CDR3 runs 13 residues. Researchers ran the PCR with 60 Vbeta and 13 Jbeta primers. The assay was immunoSEQ multiplex PCR, and TCRdb's table has in-frame clones only and misses some. The sample has over 150,000 clones, about 76% seen once; the top ten hold around 2.5%. Only one count was recorded for this clone. This chain connects TRBV10-3 to TRBJ2-5, with 7 bases fitting TRBD1. The sequence derives from a middle-aged woman in good health and CMV-seropositive. Sequenced material: PBMCs. DNA for the CDR3: TGTGCCACCGGGACAGACAACCAAGAGACCCAGTACTTC. Translating it yields CATGTDNQETQYF.